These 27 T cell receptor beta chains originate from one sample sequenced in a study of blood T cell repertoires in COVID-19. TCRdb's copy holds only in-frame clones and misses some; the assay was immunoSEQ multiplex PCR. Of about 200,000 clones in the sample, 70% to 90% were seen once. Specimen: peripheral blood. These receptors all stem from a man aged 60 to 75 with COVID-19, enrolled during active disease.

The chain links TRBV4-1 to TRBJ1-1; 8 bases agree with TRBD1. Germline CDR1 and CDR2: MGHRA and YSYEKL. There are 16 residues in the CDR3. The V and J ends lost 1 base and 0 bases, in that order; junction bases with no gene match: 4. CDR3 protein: CASSQGRGLMNTEAFF. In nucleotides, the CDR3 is TGCGCCAGCAGCCAAGGCAGGGGGCTGATGAACACTGAAGCTTTCTTT.

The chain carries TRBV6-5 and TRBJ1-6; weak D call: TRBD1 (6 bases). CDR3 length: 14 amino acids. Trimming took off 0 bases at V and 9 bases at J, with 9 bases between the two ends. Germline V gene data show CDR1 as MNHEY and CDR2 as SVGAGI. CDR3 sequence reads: CASSYSTGSSPLHF. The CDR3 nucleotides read TGTGCCAGCAGTTACTCCACAGGGAGTTCACCCCTCCACTTT.

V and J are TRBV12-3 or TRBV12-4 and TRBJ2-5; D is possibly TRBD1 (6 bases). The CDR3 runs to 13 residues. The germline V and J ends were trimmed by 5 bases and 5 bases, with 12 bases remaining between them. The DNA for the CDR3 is TGTGCCAGCAGTCCTCCAGGGGTGGAGACCCAGTACTTC. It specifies CASSPPGVETQYF.

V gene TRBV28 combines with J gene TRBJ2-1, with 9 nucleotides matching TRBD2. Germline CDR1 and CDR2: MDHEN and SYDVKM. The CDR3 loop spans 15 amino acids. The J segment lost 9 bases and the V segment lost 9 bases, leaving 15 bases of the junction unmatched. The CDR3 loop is CASALTSGVRGEQFF. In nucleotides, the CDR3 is TGTGCCAGTGCTTTGACTAGCGGAGTAAGAGGTGAGCAGTTCTTC.

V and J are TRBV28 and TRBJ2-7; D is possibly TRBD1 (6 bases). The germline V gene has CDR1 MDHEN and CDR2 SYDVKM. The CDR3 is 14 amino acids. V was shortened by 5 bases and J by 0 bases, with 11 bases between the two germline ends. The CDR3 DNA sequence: TGTGCCAGCAGTCTCACAGGGAGCTCCTACGAGCAGTACTTC. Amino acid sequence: CASSLTGSSYEQYF.

CDR3 region: CASSLTPKSSGNTIYF. CDR3 DNA sequence: TGTGCCAGCAGCCTGACACCTAAGAGCTCTGGAAACACCATATATTTT. V is TRBV6-6 and J is TRBJ1-3, with unresolved D. This CDR3 region has 16 residues. V shed 6 bases and J shed 0 bases, with 15 bases lying between them. Germline V gives CDR1 MNHNY, CDR2 SVGAGI (reference sequence).

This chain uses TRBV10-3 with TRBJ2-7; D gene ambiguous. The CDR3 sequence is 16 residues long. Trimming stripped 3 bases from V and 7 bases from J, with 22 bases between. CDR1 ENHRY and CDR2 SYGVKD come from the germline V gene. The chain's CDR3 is CAISDTPLARSLEQYF. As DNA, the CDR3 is TGTGCCATCAGTGACACCCCCCTCGCCAGATCGTTAGAGCAGTACTTC.

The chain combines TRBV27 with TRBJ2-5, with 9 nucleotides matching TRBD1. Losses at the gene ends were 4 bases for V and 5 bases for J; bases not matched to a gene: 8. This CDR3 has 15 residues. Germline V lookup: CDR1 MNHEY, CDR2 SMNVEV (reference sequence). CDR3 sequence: CASSSGQGKSETQYF. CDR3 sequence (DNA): TGTGCCAGCAGTTCCGGACAGGGGAAATCGGAGACCCAGTACTTC.

The CDR3 nucleotides are TGTGCCAGCAGCGAAAATTCCGGGACAGTCGGAGTCACCATATATTTT. Its translation is CASSENSGTVGVTIYF. The gene calls are TRBV27 and TRBJ1-3; 7 nucleotides line up with TRBD1. The CDR3 covers 16 residues. Germline V gene lookup returns CDR1 MNHEY and CDR2 SMNVEV (reference sequence). Losses at the gene ends were 6 bases for V and 9 bases for J; bases not matched to a gene: 17.

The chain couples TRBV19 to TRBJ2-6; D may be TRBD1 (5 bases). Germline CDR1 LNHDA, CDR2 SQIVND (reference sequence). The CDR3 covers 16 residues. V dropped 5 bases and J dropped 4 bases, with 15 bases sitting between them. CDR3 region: CASSFGDRTGANVLTF. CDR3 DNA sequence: TGTGCCAGTAGTTTTGGCGACAGAACGGGGGCCAACGTCCTGACTTTC.

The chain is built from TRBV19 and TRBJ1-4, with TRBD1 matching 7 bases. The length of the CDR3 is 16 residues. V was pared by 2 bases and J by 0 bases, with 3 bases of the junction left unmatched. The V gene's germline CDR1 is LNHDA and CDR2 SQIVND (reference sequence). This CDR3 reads CASSITTGATNEKLFF. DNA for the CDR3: TGTGCCAGTAGTATAACAACAGGGGCAACTAATGAAAAACTGTTTTTT.

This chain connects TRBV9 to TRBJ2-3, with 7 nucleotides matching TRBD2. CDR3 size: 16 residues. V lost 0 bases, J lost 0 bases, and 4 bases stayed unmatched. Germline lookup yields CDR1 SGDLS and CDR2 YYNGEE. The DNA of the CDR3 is TGTGCCAGCAGCGTAGGCGGGAGTCGTAGCACAGATACGCAGTATTTT. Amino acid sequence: CASSVGGSRSTDTQYF. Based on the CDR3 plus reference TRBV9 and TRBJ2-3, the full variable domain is DSGVTQTPKHLITATGQRVTLRCSPRSGDLSVYWYQQSLDQGLQFLIQYYNGEERAKGNILERFSAQQFPDLHSELNLSSLELGDSALYFCASSVGGSRSTDTQYFGPGTRLTVL.

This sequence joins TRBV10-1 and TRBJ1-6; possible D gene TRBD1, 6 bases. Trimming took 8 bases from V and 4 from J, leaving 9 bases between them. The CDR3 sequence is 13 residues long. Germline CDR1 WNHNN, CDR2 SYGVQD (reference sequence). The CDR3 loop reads CASGQGYNSPLHF. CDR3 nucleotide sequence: TGCGCCAGCGGTCAGGGGTATAATTCACCCCTCCACTTT.

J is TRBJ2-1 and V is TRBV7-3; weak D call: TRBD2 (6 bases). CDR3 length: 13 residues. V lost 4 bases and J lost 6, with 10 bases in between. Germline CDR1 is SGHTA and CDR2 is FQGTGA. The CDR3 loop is CASSSTSINEQFF. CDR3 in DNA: TGTGCCAGCAGCTCCACTAGCATCAATGAGCAGTTCTTC.

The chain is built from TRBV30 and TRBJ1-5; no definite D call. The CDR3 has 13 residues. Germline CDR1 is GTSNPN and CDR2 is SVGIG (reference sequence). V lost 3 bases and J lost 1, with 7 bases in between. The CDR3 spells CAWRTQSNQPQHF. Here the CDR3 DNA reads TGTGCCTGGAGAACCCAGAGCAATCAGCCCCAGCATTTT.

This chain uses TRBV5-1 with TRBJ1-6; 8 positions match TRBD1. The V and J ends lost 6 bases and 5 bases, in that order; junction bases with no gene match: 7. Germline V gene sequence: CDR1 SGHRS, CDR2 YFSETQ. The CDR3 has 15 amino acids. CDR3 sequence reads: CASTTGTGNNSPLHF. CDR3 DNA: TGCGCCAGCACGACAGGGACAGGCAATAATTCACCCCTCCACTTT.

The CDR3 sequence is CASSPGQGAETQYF. The CDR3 bases are TGCGCCAGCAGCCCTGGGCAGGGGGCAGAGACCCAGTACTTC. This chain joins TRBV5-1 and TRBJ2-5; 8 bases line up with TRBD1. From germline, CDR1 is SGHRS and CDR2 YFSETQ. V lost 4 bases and J lost 4; bases outside the gene matches: 6. The CDR3 totals 14 residues.

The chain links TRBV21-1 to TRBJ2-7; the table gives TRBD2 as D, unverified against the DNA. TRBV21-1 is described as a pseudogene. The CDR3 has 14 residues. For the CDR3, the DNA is TGTGCCAGCAGCCCCATCGGGAGCTCCTACGAGCAGTACTTC. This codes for CASSPIGSSYEQYF.

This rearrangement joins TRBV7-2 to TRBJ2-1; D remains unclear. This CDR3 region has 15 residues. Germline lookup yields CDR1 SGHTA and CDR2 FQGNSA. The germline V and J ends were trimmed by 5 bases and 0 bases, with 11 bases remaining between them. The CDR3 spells CASSPDTLSYNEQFF. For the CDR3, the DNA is TGTGCCAGCAGCCCCGACACGCTCTCCTACAATGAGCAGTTCTTC.

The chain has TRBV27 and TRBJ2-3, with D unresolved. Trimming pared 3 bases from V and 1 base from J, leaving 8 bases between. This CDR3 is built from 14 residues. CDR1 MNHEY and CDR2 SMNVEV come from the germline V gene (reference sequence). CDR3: CASSFSSGTDTQYF. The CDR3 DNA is TGTGCCAGCAGTTTCTCCTCAGGCACAGATACGCAGTATTTT.

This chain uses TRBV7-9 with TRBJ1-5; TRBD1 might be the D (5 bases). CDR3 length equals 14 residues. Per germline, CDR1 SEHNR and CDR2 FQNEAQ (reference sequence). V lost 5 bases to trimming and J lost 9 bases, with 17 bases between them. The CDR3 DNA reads TGTGCCAGCAGCGATACAGGCCCGTTGGGGCCCCAGCATTTT. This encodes CASSDTGPLGPQHF.

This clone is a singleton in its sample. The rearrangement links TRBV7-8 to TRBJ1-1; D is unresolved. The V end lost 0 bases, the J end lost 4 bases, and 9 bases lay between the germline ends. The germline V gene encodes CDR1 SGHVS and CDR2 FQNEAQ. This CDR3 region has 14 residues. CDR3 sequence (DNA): TGTGCCAGCAGCTTAGCGAATCTGCGCACTGAAGCTTTCTTT. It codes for CASSLANLRTEAFF. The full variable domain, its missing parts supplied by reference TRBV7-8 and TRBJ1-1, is GAGVSQSPRYKVAKRGQDVALRCDPISGHVSLFWYQQALGQGPEFLTYFQNEAQLDKSGLPSDRFFAERPEGSVSTLKIQRTQQEDSAVYLCASSLANLRTEAFFGQGTRLTVV.

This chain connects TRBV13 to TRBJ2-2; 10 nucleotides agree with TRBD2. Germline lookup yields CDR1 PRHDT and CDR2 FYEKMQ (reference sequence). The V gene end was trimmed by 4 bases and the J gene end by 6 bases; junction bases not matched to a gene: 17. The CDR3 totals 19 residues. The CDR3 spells CASSSPHLRTSGKPGELFF. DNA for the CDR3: TGTGCCAGCAGCTCCCCACACCTGAGGACTAGCGGCAAACCCGGGGAGCTGTTTTTT. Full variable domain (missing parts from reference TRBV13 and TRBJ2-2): AAGVIQSPRHLIKEKRETATLKCYPIPRHDTVYWYQQGPGQDPQFLISFYEKMQSDKGSIPDRFSAQQFSDYHSELNMSSLELGDSALYFCASSSPHLRTSGKPGELFFGEGSRLTVL.

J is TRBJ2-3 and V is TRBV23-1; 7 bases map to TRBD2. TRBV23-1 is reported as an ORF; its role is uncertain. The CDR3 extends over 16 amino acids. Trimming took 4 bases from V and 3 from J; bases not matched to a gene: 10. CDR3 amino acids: CASSLRDYNETDTQYF. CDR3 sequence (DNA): TGCGCCAGCAGTCTCCGGGACTATAACGAGACAGATACGCAGTATTTT.

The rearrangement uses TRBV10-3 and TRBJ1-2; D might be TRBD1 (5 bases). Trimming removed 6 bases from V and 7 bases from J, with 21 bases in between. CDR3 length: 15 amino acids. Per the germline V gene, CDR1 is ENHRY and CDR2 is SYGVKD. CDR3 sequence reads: CAISHNRRDGGGYTF. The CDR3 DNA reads TGTGCCATCAGCCACAATCGCCGGGACGGGGGTGGCTACACCTTC.

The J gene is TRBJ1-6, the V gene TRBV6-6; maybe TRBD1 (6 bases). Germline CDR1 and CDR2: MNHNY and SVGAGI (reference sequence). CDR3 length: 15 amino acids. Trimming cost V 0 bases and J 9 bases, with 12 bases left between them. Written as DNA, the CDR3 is TGTGCCAGCAGTTACTCGGCAGGGGTCGGTTCACCCCTCCACTTT. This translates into CASSYSAGVGSPLHF.

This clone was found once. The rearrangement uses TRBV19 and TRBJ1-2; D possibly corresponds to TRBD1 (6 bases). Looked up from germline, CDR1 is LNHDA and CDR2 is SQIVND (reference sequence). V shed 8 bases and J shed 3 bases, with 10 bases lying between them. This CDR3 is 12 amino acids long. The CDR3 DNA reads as TGTGCCAGTGGGACATCCGACTATGGCTACACCTTC. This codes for CASGTSDYGYTF.